The sequence of this T cell receptor beta chain was determined in a study of beta chain features in type 1 diabetes. Whole-study context: The study found patients and healthy donors alike in age, gender and cell yields. Study results and caveats: People with Type 1 diabetes carried modestly yet significantly shorter TCRB CDR3s in all four CD4+ subsets.

A few counts support this clone. What it recognizes is unknown. The CDR3 is made up of 18 amino acids. Trimming pared 1 base from V and 4 bases from J, leaving 20 bases between. CDR1 and CDR2 from the germline V gene are SGHDN and FVKESK. All of the isolated RNA was reverse transcribed, so expressed TCRB transcripts were sequenced. Here immunoSEQ multiplex PCR was the method, and the copy in TCRdb shows in-frame clones only, minus some. The data contain 160,000 or so clones, approximately 9.9% of them singletons. Only one heparinised blood draw was taken per donor, and its volume averaged about 120 mL.

The specimen sequenced was central memory CD4+ T cells from blood. This TCR came from a woman aged 18-29 years in good health. This chain uses TRBV14 with TRBJ1-5; D gene unclear. In DNA form, the CDR3 reads TGTGCCAGCAGCCAAGTTCCGAATGGGGAGACCCTTAATCAGCCCCAGCATTTT. Encoded protein: CASSQVPNGETLNQPQHF.